This T cell receptor (beta chain) was recorded in a study of blood T cells in healthy people across ages (dated by TCRdb to about 2015). For the wider study: In model experiments, template switching captured roughly one uniquely barcoded TCR beta cDNA molecule for every two T cells. Age-related changes in TCR beta repertoire diversity were measured in the study by deep sequencing normalized with unique cDNA molecular identifiers. The donors were split into four age groups: young (average around 17 years), middle-aged (about 40), aged (approximately 59) and long-lived (under 90). Donors of different ages were randomly distributed across sequencing lanes to avoid experimental bias. Two additional independent replicas of 1 million unique cDNA reads from the same blood draw were analyzed for two donors (one aged 18 to 29 and one aged 80 or older). The study at large found these results: Because the CMV infection status of the donors was unknown, age-related changes in expanded clonotypes may potentially have been confounded. Bulk unsorted PBMC profiling prevented conclusive comparison of naive and antigen-experienced compartments. Observed TCR beta diversity per million T cells fell roughly linearly with age, and a significant reduction was already apparent by age about 36. Compared with the aged group, the long-lived group had more naive CD4+ T cells, fewer expanded clones and increased TCR diversity, suggesting age selection. Estimates of total diversity from one million sequenced T cells were regarded as lower bounds and underestimates. The percentage of naive T cells measured by flow cytometry correlated strongly with observed TCR beta diversity.

The approximately 40 donors, aged about 6 to 95 years, were systemically healthy Caucasian individuals from Russia. Around 9.7 milliliters of peripheral blood were collected from each donor into EDTA-treated Vacutainer tubes. Ficoll-Paque density-gradient centrifugation was used to isolate PBMCs, with at least 6.5 million per sample. Total RNA, at least 6 micrograms per sample, was extracted from PBMCs with Trizol reagent. Naive CD45RAhigh/CD27high T cell percentages were measured by flow cytometry on a PBMC aliquot from every donor. CDR1 is given as SGHTA and CDR2 as FQGNSA, both from the germline V gene. The V and J ends are trimmed by 5 bases and 3 bases, leaving 13 bases between them. The CDR3 sequence holds 14 residues, the cysteine and phenylalanine included. This entry keeps only the CDR3 DNA: 42 bases, framed from base 1. A note on this clonotype: Its antigen is not yet known. There are no base qualities to consult, and no much larger clone falls within one base.

Libraries were made using 5' RACE. These reads were obtained on an Illumina HiSeq 2500. A second roughly 6 to 12 cycle PCR used a sample-barcoded 5' primer and a J-beta primer mix. A unique molecular identifier was introduced onto each TCR beta cDNA molecule by a template-switch 5' adaptor carrying 12 random nucleotides. Each sample yielded at least 2.5 million CDR3-containing paired-end reads. The Mint cDNA synthesis kit, primed by a TRBC-specific oligonucleotide, was used to synthesize first-strand cDNA from all RNA. Following uracil-DNA glycosylase treatment, a first 18-cycle PCR with universal primers M1SS and BC2_uni_R was performed on all cDNA. Concerning the study's data processing: Normalization of each sample was performed by random selection of 1 million high-quality reads, each carrying a distinct molecular identifier. Reads sharing molecular identifiers were discarded rather than binned into consensus sequences. MiTCR, with a Q25 quality threshold and the strictest error-elimination algorithm, was used for CDR3 identification, clonotype clustering and error correction. Lower-bound total TCR beta diversity was estimated with a nonparametric unseen species model using Euler transformation. TCRdb cleaned the public reads at Q25 with fastp, built clones with MiXCR and kept in-frame beta chains. Duplicate CDR3 protein sequences are folded into a single record with the most common DNA and genes. TCRdb's processing, not the study's, gives the V and J calls here. The sample records some 1 million distinct CDR3 sequences, 45% of which are singletons. The ten largest make up around 18% of the sample.

Sequenced material: blood. The rearranged segments are TRBV7-2 and TRBJ1-1, with TRBD1 tentatively as D gene (6 bases match). The TCR sequence derives from a woman aged 55-70 years in good health. At the DNA level, the sequence is TGTGCCAGCAGCATACAGGGAAGGGACACTGAAGCTTTCTTT. Protein translation: CASSIQGRDTEAFF. Beyond the CDR3, the reference TRBV7-2 and TRBJ1-1 genes provide the residues; the full variable domain reads: GAGVSQSPSNKVTEKGKDVELRCDPISGHTALYWYRQSLGQGLEFLIYFQGNSAPDKSGLPSDRFSAERTGGSVSTLTIQRTQQEDSAVYLCASSIQGRDTEAFFGQGTRLTVV.